Many counts were recorded for the clone carrying this TCR beta chain. Its target is unknown. The time point here: healthy volunteer bleed at 6 weeks. The authors' total RNA extraction used unfractionated whole blood. TCRdb passed the RACE reads through MiXCR, listing each CDR3 protein once. Seen here are under 90,000 distinct CDR3 sequences, around 8.7% observed once, and the top ten hold over 1.5%. This specimen belongs to a study of human T cells and chemical hapten exposure. Study-wide background: Small pooled library volume differences chiefly drove per-sample TCR yield variation.

Overall study findings and caveats: TCRs whose frequency exceeded 1 in 1000 remained the same following DPC sensitization.

Sequencing input: whole blood. The TCR originated in a male donor in good health. Some clones in this sample may be carry-over from other donors' samples.

CDR3 DNA: TGCAGTGCTAGAGTCCCCTCGACTTCCTCAAGGGGCTATGGCTACACCTTC. Its translation is CSARVPSTSSRGYGYTF. The chain carries TRBV20-1 and TRBJ1-2, with D possibly being TRBD1 (5 bases). The germline V gene has CDR1 DFQATT and CDR2 SNEGSKA (reference sequence). The CDR3 covers 17 residues. The V end lost 1 base, the J end lost 4 bases, and 22 bases lay between the germline ends.